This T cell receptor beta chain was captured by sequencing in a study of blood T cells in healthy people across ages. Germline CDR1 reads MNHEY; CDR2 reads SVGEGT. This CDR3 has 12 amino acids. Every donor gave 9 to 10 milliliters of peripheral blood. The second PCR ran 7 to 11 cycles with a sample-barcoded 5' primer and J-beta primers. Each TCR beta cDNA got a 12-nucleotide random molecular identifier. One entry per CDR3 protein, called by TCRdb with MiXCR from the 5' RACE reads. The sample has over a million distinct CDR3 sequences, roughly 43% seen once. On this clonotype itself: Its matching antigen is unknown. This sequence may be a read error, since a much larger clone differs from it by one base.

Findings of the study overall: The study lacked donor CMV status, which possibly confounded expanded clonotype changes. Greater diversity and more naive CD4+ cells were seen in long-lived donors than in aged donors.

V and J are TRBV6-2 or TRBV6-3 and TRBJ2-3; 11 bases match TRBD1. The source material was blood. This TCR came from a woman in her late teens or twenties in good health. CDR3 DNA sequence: TGTGCCAGTGGACAGGGGGCAGATACGCAGGATTTT. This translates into CASGQGADTQDF.